The subject of this entry is one T cell receptor beta chain. Its antigen remains unidentified. These data originate in a study of OX40 agonist ivuxolimab in advanced cancers. Study-level background: Hepatocellular carcinoma, melanoma, renal cell or head and neck cancer affected the dose-escalation patients. Averaging about 60 years in age, with a range of about 23 to 79, the cohort was about 85% male. Three dose-escalation patients had partial responses: one with hepatocellular carcinoma and two with cutaneous melanoma.

Some clones are missing from TCRdb's copy, which holds only in-frame ones; the method was immunoSEQ multiplex PCR. This sample has tens of thousands of clones, with 65% to 85% found just once. General study findings and limits: Low clonal expansion, among the lowest seen, marked partial responders at 0.1-3.0 mg/kg.

V lost 6 bases to trimming and J lost 5 bases, with 11 bases between them. Looked up from germline, CDR1 is MGHDK and CDR2 is SYGVNS. The CDR3 runs to 12 residues. V and J are TRBV25-1 and TRBJ2-7; D remains ambiguous. The receptor comes from an adult with an advanced solid tumor such as melanoma, head and neck, liver or kidney cancer. The sequencing used CD4+ or CD8+ T cells sorted from blood, collected in a trial of the OX40 agonist ivuxolimab. The CDR3, as DNA: TGTGCCAGCAGGACGGCTGGAAACGAGCAGTACTTC. Translating it yields CASRTAGNEQYF.